This TCR beta chain was identified during a study of cytomegalovirus exposure and HLA in healthy donors. Whole-study results and caveats: Association of under 20,000 TCR beta sequences with HLA alleles was found at 0.05 false discovery rate in a later analysis. A later examination showed that TCR association rates differed by HLA locus, with DRB1 most and HLA-C fewest. Earlier results showed most TCR beta V segments being productive about 90% or about 30% of the time. Presence/absence analyses treated sequencing depth as roughly uniform across donors.

The study ran its PCR with 60 Vbeta and 13 Jbeta primers. The repertoire was sequenced with immunoSEQ multiplex PCR; TCRdb's copy has only in-frame clones and lacks some. The repertoire consists of 120,000 to 150,000 clones, with around three quarters occurring once and the leading ten covering around 13%. CDR1 is SGHAT and CDR2 is FQNNGV in the germline V gene. Trimming pared 0 bases from V and 3 bases from J, leaving 5 bases between. The CDR3 is 13 amino acids. About this clone: The antigen remains unidentified.

Sequencing was performed on PBMCs. The V and J genes are TRBV11-2 and TRBJ1-1; D is unresolved. The receptor comes from a man aged 40-55 years in good health and CMV-seropositive. The CDR3 bases are TGTGCCAGCAGCTTAGAAGTAGACACTGAAGCTTTCTTT. This sequence encodes CASSLEVDTEAFF.